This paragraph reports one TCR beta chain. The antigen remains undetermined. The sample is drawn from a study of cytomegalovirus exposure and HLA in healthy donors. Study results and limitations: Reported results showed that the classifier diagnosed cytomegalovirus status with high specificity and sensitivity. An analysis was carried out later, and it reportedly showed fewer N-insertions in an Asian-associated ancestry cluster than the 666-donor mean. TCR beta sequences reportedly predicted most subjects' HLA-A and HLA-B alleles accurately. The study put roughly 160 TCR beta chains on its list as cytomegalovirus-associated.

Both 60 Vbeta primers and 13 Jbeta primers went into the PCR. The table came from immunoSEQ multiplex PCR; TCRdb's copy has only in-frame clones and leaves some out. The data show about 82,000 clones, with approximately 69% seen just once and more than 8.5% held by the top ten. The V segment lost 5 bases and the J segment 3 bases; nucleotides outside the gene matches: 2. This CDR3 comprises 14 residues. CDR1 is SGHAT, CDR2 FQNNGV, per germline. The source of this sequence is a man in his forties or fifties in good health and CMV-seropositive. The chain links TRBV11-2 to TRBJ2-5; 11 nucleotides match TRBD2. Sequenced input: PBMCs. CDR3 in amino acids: CASSLGLAEETQYF. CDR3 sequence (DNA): TGTGCCAGCAGCCTGGGACTAGCGGAAGAGACCCAGTACTTC. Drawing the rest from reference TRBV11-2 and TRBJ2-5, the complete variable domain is EAGVAQSPRYKIIEKRQSVAFWCNPISGHATLYWYQQILGQGPKLLIQFQNNGVVDDSQLPKDRFSAERLKGVDSTLKIQPAKLEDSAVYLCASSLGLAEETQYFGPGTRLLVL.